The 15 T cell receptor beta chains reported below all come from one sample, sequenced in a study of shared clonotypes between healthy human individuals. It was CD45RO-negative cells, positively selected for CCR7, that made up naive CD8 cells, with terminally differentiated effector memory CD45RA+ cells excluded. Measured with immunoSEQ multiplex PCR; TCRdb has only the in-frame clones, and not every one. This table has around 620,000 clones, approximately 95% appearing once. The material sequenced was naive CD8+ T cells sorted from blood. These TCRs come from a woman in her twenties or thirties in good health.

The rearrangement uses TRBV7-8 and TRBJ2-7; D is possibly TRBD2 (5 bases). V lost 1 base, J lost 5 bases, and 15 bases lay in between. The germline V gene has CDR1 SGHVS and CDR2 FQNEAQ. This CDR3 region has 15 residues. The CDR3 nucleotides read TGTGCCAGCAGCTTAGATGACGACGAGGGCCACGAGCAGTACTTC. Protein: CASSLDDDEGHEQYF.

The rearrangement uses TRBV2 and TRBJ2-1; possible D gene TRBD2, 5 bases. The CDR3 is made up of 14 amino acids. Germline V gene data show CDR1 as SNHLY and CDR2 as FYNNEI. Trimming removed 4 bases from V and 8 bases from J, with 15 bases in between. CDR3 amino acids: CASSGAGRWYEQFF. CDR3 nucleotide sequence: TGTGCCAGCAGTGGGGCGGGCCGATGGTATGAGCAGTTCTTC. The whole variable domain, filled in from reference TRBV2 and TRBJ2-1, reads EPEVTQTPSHQVTQMGQEVILRCVPISNHLYFYWYRQILGQKVEFLVSFYNNEISEKSEIFDDQFSVERPDGSNFTLKIRSTKLEDSAMYFCASSGAGRWYEQFFGPGTRLTVL.

This clone has just one count. The rearrangement links TRBV6-1 to TRBJ1-2; no definite D call. Germline-derived CDR1 and CDR2 are MNHNS and SASEGT. V dropped 2 bases and J dropped 3 bases, with 7 bases sitting between them. This CDR3 is built from 13 residues. CDR3 in amino acids: CASSENRYYGYTF. CDR3 sequence (DNA): TGTGCCAGCAGTGAAAACCGTTACTATGGCTACACCTTC.

This clone appeared a single time. The rearrangement links TRBV27 to TRBJ2-7, with 8 bases fitting TRBD1. J gave up 2 bases and V 5 bases, and 11 bases lay outside the gene matches. There are 16 residues in the CDR3. CDR1 is MNHEY and CDR2 is SMNVEV in the germline V gene (reference sequence). CDR3 sequence (DNA): TGTGCCAGCAGTCCATCGGCAGGGGGCTGGACCTACGAGCAGTACTTC. Protein product: CASSPSAGGWTYEQYF.

The rearrangement joins TRBV2 to TRBJ1-5; D remains unclear. V was clipped by 7 bases and J by 0 bases, with 16 bases between them. Germline-derived CDR1 and CDR2 are SNHLY and FYNNEI. This CDR3 region has 16 residues. CDR3 protein: CASNVDHGFSNQPQHF. The CDR3 DNA reads as TGTGCCAGCAATGTAGACCATGGTTTTAGCAATCAGCCCCAGCATTTT.

Worth noting for this clone: Other DNA sequences of this sample code for an identical CDR3. The J gene is TRBJ2-7, the V gene TRBV30; D not certain. The CDR3 length is 11 residues. Germline V gene sequence: CDR1 GTSNPN, CDR2 SVGIG (reference sequence). With 0 bases removed from V and 6 bases from J, the gap between germline ends came to 6 bases. CDR3 nucleotides: TGTGCCTGGAGTGTTGGGCTCGAGCAGTACTTC. This translates into CAWSVGLEQYF.

The V gene is TRBV10-3, the J gene TRBJ2-2, with TRBD2 matching 9 bases. Trimming took 0 bases from V and 3 from J; bases not matched to a gene: 5. The CDR3 is made up of 17 amino acids. From germline, CDR1 is ENHRY and CDR2 SYGVKD. CDR3 sequence reads: CAISESTTSGYTGELFF. CDR3 sequence (DNA): TGTGCCATCAGTGAGTCGACTACTAGCGGGTACACCGGGGAGCTGTTTTTT.

This clone was seen just once. The gene calls are TRBV6-8 and TRBJ1-4; unclear D gene. Germline V gene data show CDR1 as MNHGY and CDR2 as SAAAGT. This CDR3 has 15 amino acids. V lost 0 bases and J lost 6, with 11 bases in between. The CDR3 region has the DNA TGTGCCAGCAGTTACTCGTTTGGGTTGTATGAAAAACTGTTTTTT. Residues: CASSYSFGLYEKLFF.

Concerning this clone itself: Other DNA sequences in the sample encode the same CDR3. The chain is built from TRBV5-1 and TRBJ2-7; 12 bases agree with TRBD2. This CDR3 contains 17 residues. From germline, CDR1 is SGHRS and CDR2 YFSETQ. Unmatched junction bases numbered 4, after V lost 0 bases and J lost 0 bases. The CDR3 loop is CASSLGLAGGPSYEQYF. CDR3 nucleotide sequence: TGCGCCAGCAGCTTGGGTCTAGCGGGAGGGCCCTCCTACGAGCAGTACTTC.

This chain joins TRBV5-4 and TRBJ2-7, with D tentatively TRBD1 (6 bases). V dropped 4 bases and J dropped 0 bases, with 14 bases sitting between them. The CDR3 runs 15 residues. CDR1 is SGHNT and CDR2 is YYREEE in the germline V gene (reference sequence). The CDR3 DNA reads TGTGCCAGCAGCCTAATACAGGGTGTCTCCTACGAGCAGTACTTC. Encoded protein: CASSLIQGVSYEQYF.

This chain joins TRBV7-2 and TRBJ2-7; D is uncertain. This CDR3 spans 13 amino acids. V was pared by 5 bases and J by 7 bases, with 15 bases between. CDR1 and CDR2 (germline): SGHTA, FQGNSA. The CDR3 DNA follows: TGTGCCAGCAGCCCAACCAGGACGGAGGAGCAGTACTTC. The encoded protein is CASSPTRTEEQYF.

The chain employs TRBV28 and TRBJ1-2; D is ambiguous. Germline V gene data show CDR1 as MDHEN and CDR2 as SYDVKM. Trimming took off 2 bases at V and 7 bases at J, with 14 bases between the two ends. The CDR3 has 14 amino acids. CDR3 protein: CASSLEGRFSGYTF. The CDR3 DNA sequence: TGTGCCAGCAGTTTAGAGGGAAGGTTCAGTGGCTACACCTTC.

This clone was counted once. The gene calls are TRBV6-5 and TRBJ2-2; the D is unclear. CDR3 size: 10 residues. Germline assignment: CDR1 MNHEY and CDR2 SVGAGI. V was pared by 7 bases and J by 6 bases, with 3 bases between. The CDR3 is CASMSGELFF. Here the CDR3 DNA reads TGTGCCAGCATGTCCGGGGAGCTGTTTTTT.

This clone has just a few counts. The sample contains more than one DNA sequence encoding this CDR3. The rearrangement joins TRBV5-4 to TRBJ2-5; D unclear. Per germline, CDR1 SGHNT and CDR2 YYREEE (reference sequence). V lost 3 bases, J lost 1 base, and 7 bases lay in between. The length of the CDR3 is 13 residues. The DNA for the CDR3 is TGTGCCAGCAGCTGGGAAGCCCAAGAGACCCAGTACTTC. Translation gives CASSWEAQETQYF.

The V gene is TRBV9, the J gene TRBJ2-2, with D tentatively TRBD2 (5 bases). The CDR3 extends over 21 amino acids. Germline CDR1 SGDLS, CDR2 YYNGEE. Trimming cost V 0 bases and J 4 bases, with 28 bases left between them. For the CDR3, the DNA is TGTGCCAGCAGCGTAGTTGCCCGGTTCCCTCCTTCCGGGAACCTCACCGGGGAGCTGTTTTTT. This encodes CASSVVARFPPSGNLTGELFF.